Shown below are 20 T cell receptor beta chains from a single sample sequenced in a study of blood T cell repertoires in COVID-19. Here immunoSEQ multiplex PCR was the method, and the copy in TCRdb shows in-frame clones only, minus some. The sample records around 94,000 clones, more than 75% being singletons. The sequencing sample was made of peripheral blood. Receptors originate from a man aged 50-60 years with active or convalescent COVID-19.

The rearrangement links TRBV10-3 to TRBJ2-7; 7 positions match TRBD1. From germline, CDR1 is ENHRY and CDR2 SYGVKD. This CDR3 has 13 residues. Trimming removed 6 bases from V and 5 bases from J; junction bases left unmatched: 7. CDR3 DNA sequence: TGTGCCATCAGGGGGACAGTAAGCCACGAGCAGTACGTC. Its translation is CAIRGTVSHEQYV.

CDR3: CASNPLGHPLNYGYTF. CDR3 coding DNA: TGTGCCAGCAACCCCTTGGGACACCCCTTAAACTATGGCTACACCTTC. This rearrangement joins TRBV27 to TRBJ1-2, with D tentatively TRBD1 (6 bases). CDR3 size: 16 residues. Germline loops: CDR1 MNHEY, CDR2 SMNVEV (reference sequence). The V and J ends lost 7 bases and 2 bases respectively, with 20 bases between them.

This clone was seen a handful of times. The V call is TRBV5-1, the J call TRBJ1-2, with 10 bases that match TRBD1. Per germline, CDR1 SGHRS and CDR2 YFSETQ. There are 15 residues in the CDR3. V lost 4 bases, J lost 8 bases, and 11 bases stayed unmatched. CDR3 nucleotides: TGCGCCAGCAGCGAGACCGGGACAGGGGCCGGAGGCTACACCTTC. Translation: CASSETGTGAGGYTF.

This clone appeared a single time. V usage is TRBV27 and J usage is TRBJ2-7, with D uncertain. The CDR3 covers 13 residues. V lost 5 bases to trimming and J lost 1 base, with 9 bases between them. The germline CDR1 and CDR2 sequences are MNHEY and SMNVEV (reference sequence). Here the CDR3 DNA reads TGTGCCAGCAGTAAGCAGGAATCCTACGAGCAGTACTTC. Protein product: CASSKQESYEQYF.

V is TRBV7-2 and J is TRBJ2-1, with D maybe TRBD1 (5 bases). The CDR3 covers 13 residues. Germline V lookup: CDR1 SGHTA, CDR2 FQGNSA. V lost 1 base and J 5 bases, leaving 6 bases between the germline ends. CDR3 in DNA: TGTGCCAGCAGCTTAGGGACAAACAATGAGCAGTTCTTC. It yields the protein CASSLGTNNEQFF.

This chain links TRBV19 with TRBJ1-6; 8 bases are shared with TRBD1. Germline CDR1 is LNHDA and CDR2 is SQIVND (reference sequence). This CDR3 comprises 16 residues. Losses at the gene ends were 7 bases for V and 10 bases for J; bases not matched to a gene: 15. Written as DNA, the CDR3 is TGTGCCAGTACCAAGGACAGGGTCTTGGTGAACTCACCCCTCCACTTT. It yields the protein CASTKDRVLVNSPLHF.

The chain is built from TRBV4-3 and TRBJ2-3; TRBD2 matches at 9 bases. V gave up 0 bases and J gave up 3 bases; unmatched junction bases: 7. This CDR3 region has 17 residues. Per germline, CDR1 LGHNA and CDR2 YSLEER. The CDR3: CASSQETGLARTDTQYF. The DNA of the CDR3 is TGCGCCAGCAGCCAAGAAACCGGACTAGCGAGGACAGATACGCAGTATTTT.

This clone was observed once. This chain connects TRBV5-5 to TRBJ2-7; possible D gene TRBD1, 6 bases. V lost 5 bases and J lost 7, with 16 bases in between. The germline CDR1 and CDR2 sequences are SGHKS and YYEKEE (reference sequence). The CDR3 consists of 13 residues. CDR3: CASSPTGSKEQYV. As DNA, the CDR3 is TGTGCCAGCAGTCCTACAGGGTCGAAAGAGCAGTACGTC.

J is TRBJ2-7 and V is TRBV5-1; 9 bases map to TRBD1. The CDR3 has 17 amino acids. The J segment lost 7 bases and the V segment lost 2 bases, leaving 16 bases of the junction unmatched. Germline CDR1 SGHRS, CDR2 YFSETQ. The CDR3 reads CASSFPQGQGHPVEQYV. CDR3 coding DNA: TGCGCCAGCAGCTTTCCCCAGGGACAGGGACACCCCGTGGAGCAGTACGTC.

The chain recombines TRBV28 with TRBJ1-1; 8 bases are shared with TRBD1. Trimming cost V 7 bases and J 2 bases; bases outside gene matches: 12. CDR1 is MDHEN and CDR2 is SYDVKM in the germline V gene. There are 16 residues in the CDR3. The CDR3 sequence: CASTLTGGPRNTEAFF. As DNA, the CDR3 is TGTGCCAGCACACTAACAGGGGGGCCACGAAACACTGAAGCTTTCTTT.

For the CDR3, the DNA is TGTGCCAGCAGCCAAGCCTGGGGCGATTCACCCCTCCACTTT. It is translated as CASSQAWGDSPLHF. The chain links TRBV3-1 (or the pseudogene TRBV3-2) to TRBJ1-6; the D gene is possibly TRBD1 (5 bases). The CDR3 spans 14 residues. Germline CDR1 and CDR2: LGHDT and YNNKEL (reference sequence). Trimming took 1 base from V and 8 from J, leaving 9 bases between them.

The V call is TRBV5-1, the J call TRBJ2-1; a weak D match, TRBD2 (6 bases). This CDR3 has 14 amino acids. Germline V gene lookup returns CDR1 SGHRS and CDR2 YFSETQ. Deletions cut 5 bases from V and 2 bases from J, with 11 bases between. The CDR3 sequence: CASRDSGTYNEQFF. CDR3 sequence (DNA): TGCGCCAGCAGGGATAGCGGTACCTACAATGAGCAGTTCTTC.

The V call is TRBV28, the J call TRBJ1-2, with a weak D call TRBD1 (5 bases). From germline, CDR1 is MDHEN and CDR2 SYDVKM. CDR3 length: 13 residues. V was pared by 5 bases and J by 2 bases, with 9 bases between. The CDR3 region has the DNA TGTGCCAGCAGTCGCAGGGAAAACTATGGCTACACCTTC. Translation gives CASSRRENYGYTF.

The V and J genes are TRBV5-1 and TRBJ2-7, with unresolved D. The CDR3 has 16 residues. Germline CDR1 reads SGHRS; CDR2 reads YFSETQ. Trimming removed 4 bases at V and 0 bases at J, with 17 bases between. CDR3 protein: CASSDPRSLGSYEQYF. CDR3 bases: TGCGCCAGCAGCGACCCAAGGAGCTTGGGCTCCTACGAGCAGTACTTC.

V gene TRBV4-1 combines with J gene TRBJ2-5, with 9 bases aligning to TRBD2. There are 14 residues in the CDR3. CDR1 MGHRA and CDR2 YSYEKL come from the germline V gene. The V and J ends lost 5 bases and 5 bases, in that order; junction bases with no gene match: 6. CDR3 in amino acids: CASSGGGALETQYF. The CDR3 DNA sequence: TGCGCCAGCAGCGGCGGGGGGGCCTTGGAGACCCAGTACTTC.

This chain joins TRBV5-1 and TRBJ1-4, with a weak D call TRBD1 (6 bases). This CDR3 is 14 amino acids long. V was clipped by 4 bases and J by 8 bases, with 15 bases between them. CDR1 is SGHRS, CDR2 YFSETQ, per germline. CDR3 nucleotide sequence: TGCGCCAGCAGCCCACAGGGCTTGAGGGAAAAACTGTTTTTT. Translation: CASSPQGLREKLFF. Filled out from reference TRBV5-1 and TRBJ1-4, the complete variable domain reads KAGVTQTPRYLIKTRGQQVTLSCSPISGHRSVSWYQQTPGQGLQFLFEYFSETQRNKGNFPGRFSGRQFSNSRSEMNVSTLELGDSALYLCASSPQGLREKLFFGSGTQLSVL.

The chain recombines TRBV5-1 with TRBJ2-2; perhaps TRBD2 as D (7 bases). The V end lost 0 bases, the J end lost 5 bases, and 11 bases lay between the germline ends. The CDR3 is 15 amino acids. Germline loops: CDR1 SGHRS, CDR2 YFSETQ. CDR3 sequence (DNA): TGCGCCAGCAGCTTGGAGGGAGGGGGAACCGGGGAGCTGTTTTTT. Its translation is CASSLEGGGTGELFF.

CDR3 loop: CASSLTGSTDTQYF. The CDR3 DNA follows: TGTGCCAGCAGCTTGACAGGGAGCACAGATACGCAGTATTTT. The chain is built from TRBV5-5 and TRBJ2-3; a weak D match, TRBD1 (6 bases). Germline V gives CDR1 SGHKS, CDR2 YYEKEE (reference sequence). V was shortened by 1 base and J by 0 bases, with 6 bases between the two germline ends. This CDR3 has 14 amino acids.

As regards this clone: At one boundary the junction diverges from the germline segment, which might be a read error. This rearrangement joins TRBV24-1 to TRBJ2-7; TRBD2 matches 9 bases. Germline values: CDR1 KGHDR, CDR2 SFDVKD. The length of the CDR3 is 15 residues. The DNA for the CDR3 is TGTGCCACCAGTCCAACCGGGACTAGCTCCCACGAGCAGTACTTC. This sequence encodes CATSPTGTSSHEQYF.

This chain joins TRBV6-1 and TRBJ2-7; a weak D match, TRBD2 (5 bases). CDR3 length equals 17 residues. With 2 bases removed from V and 0 bases from J, the gap between germline ends came to 17 bases. Germline assignment: CDR1 MNHNS and CDR2 SASEGT. The CDR3 bases are TGTGCCAGCAGTGAACTTGTATTTAGCGAGAGCTCCTACGAGCAGTACGTC. This translates into CASSELVFSESSYEQYV.